Sequencing of this TCR beta chain was carried out in a study of CD8+ T cells in alopecia areata (dated by TCRdb to between 2017 and 2018). For context, the study as a whole: Treated patients were enrolled in an open-label pilot trial of oral tofacitinib at 5 to 10 mg twice daily for moderate-to-severe alopecia areata. Patients received tofacitinib for 6 to 18 months and were then followed off drug for 6 months to check for delayed response and recurrence. To study T cell clonal expansion in alopecia areata, the researchers applied high-throughput TCRbeta sequencing to both the C3H/HeJ mouse model and human patients. In humans, TCRbeta sequencing was performed on scalp tissue and on sorted CD4+ and CD8+ peripheral blood T cells from healthy controls and from patients with patchy or totalis/universalis alopecia areata. Biopsies were taken from tofacitinib-treated patients at baseline and again at 4 and 24 weeks into treatment, and several of those patients also had a later scalp biopsy. Scalp clonality was compared among normal scalp (n=4), patchy alopecia areata scalp (n=8), and alopecia totalis/universalis scalp (n=8). RNA came from the PAXgene miRNA kit for fixed scalp, the miRNeasy kit for PBMCs, and the RNeasy kit for mouse skin. Amplification of TCRbeta CDR3 regions was done by immunoSEQ multiplex PCR using 35 Vbeta forward primers and 13 Jbeta reverse primers.

The protocol used for the library was the immunoSEQ multiplex PCR assay. For TCR sequencing, RNA was extracted from every sample and reverse transcribed into cDNA to serve as template. SuperScript III was used to make first-strand cDNA, primed with a 2:1 mix of oligo-dT and random hexamers. Amplification bias was assessed with a synthetic immune receptor repertoire, and residual bias was removed computationally. On the authors' methods: Raw reads were preprocessed to remove errors, and CDR3 was defined by IMGT conventions from the conserved cysteine to phenylalanine. Clonality was computed as 1 minus the Shannon entropy, with the entropy normalized by log2 of the number of productive unique TCRs. Whether scalp clones were CD4 or CD8 was inferred by matching scalp TCRbeta sequences against CD4 and CD8 repertoires sorted from blood. TCRdb carries this immuneACCESS record with in-frame sequences only. Its versions omit some clonotypes, under half of them owing to an unresolved V gene in the studies checked, with the rest unexplained. Clone size and the V and J calls come from that table; the DNA yielded D and trimming. This sample comprises around 140,000 clones, roughly 50% of them detected only once. The leading ten clones occupy about 17% of the sample.

The CDR3, from cysteine to phenylalanine, totals 13 residues. Kept here is only the CDR3 DNA, which spans 39 bases and is read in frame from base 1. V lost 5 bases and J lost 5 bases, and the count of bases not matched to a germline gene is 5. CDR1 and CDR2 were assigned from the germline V gene as SGHRS and YFSETQ. What the research found in general, with its limitations: Shared TCR sequences between patients were less evident than in mice, which may be partly attributable to HLA diversity in the patient population. Lesional scalp, especially in alopecia totalis/universalis, showed higher clonality and more expanded CD8+ clones than normal scalp, suggesting antigenic drive. Unlike mouse skin, where gammadelta T cells dominate, normal human skin contains resident alphabeta T cells that get sequenced too, which complicates analysis of the scalp TCR repertoire.

Notes on this clone: The target of this receptor is not known. It has no much larger one-base neighbor in the sample; base qualities were not kept.

Interpreted using the paper, the time point label stands for: baseline before oral tofacitinib. Lesional scalp punch biopsies and peripheral blood were collected from alopecia areata patients. PBMCs were separated by density centrifugation and stained for CD3, CD4 and CD8, after which CD4+ and CD8+ T cells were sorted on a FACSAria. The sequencing used CD8+ T cells sorted from blood, collected at week 0. The receptor was isolated from a human donor with alopecia areata. The chain uses TRBV5-1 and TRBJ2-7, with TRBD1 identical over 9 junction bases. Here the CDR3 is given as CASSHGQGNEQYF. The DNA sequence follows: TGCGCCAGCAGTCACGGACAGGGGAACGAGCAGTACTTC.